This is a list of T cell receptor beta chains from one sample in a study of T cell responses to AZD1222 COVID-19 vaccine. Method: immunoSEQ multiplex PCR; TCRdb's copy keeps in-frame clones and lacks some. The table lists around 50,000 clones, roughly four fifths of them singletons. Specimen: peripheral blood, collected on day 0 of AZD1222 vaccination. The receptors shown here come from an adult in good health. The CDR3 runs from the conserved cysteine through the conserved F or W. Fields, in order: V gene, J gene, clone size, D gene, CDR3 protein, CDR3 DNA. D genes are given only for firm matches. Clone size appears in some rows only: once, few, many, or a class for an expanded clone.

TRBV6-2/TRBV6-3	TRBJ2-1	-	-	CASSLQSISEQFF	TGTGCCAGCAGCCTACAAAGTATCAGTGAGCAGTTCTTC
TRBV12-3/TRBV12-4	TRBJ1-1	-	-	CASILRIDTEAFF	TGTGCCAGCATTCTTAGGATAGACACTGAAGCTTTCTTT
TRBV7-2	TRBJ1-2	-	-	CASSLEGESGNYGYTF	TGTGCCAGCAGCTTAGAGGGGGAATCAGGGAACTATGGCTACACCTTC
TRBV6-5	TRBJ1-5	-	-	CASSDRINQPQHF	TGTGCCAGCAGCGACCGGATCAATCAGCCCCAGCATTTT
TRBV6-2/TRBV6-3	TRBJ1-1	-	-	CASSTRGYGTEAFF	TGTGCCAGCAGTACGAGGGGGTACGGCACTGAAGCTTTCTTT
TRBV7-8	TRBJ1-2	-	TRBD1	CASSPKTGVSYGYTF	TGTGCCAGCAGCCCAAAGACAGGGGTATCCTATGGCTACACCTTC
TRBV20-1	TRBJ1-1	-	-	CSAPGNTEAFF	TGCAGCGCCCCAGGGAACACTGAAGCTTTCTTT
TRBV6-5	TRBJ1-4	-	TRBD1	CASSYSRGDEKLFF	TGTGCCAGCAGTTATAGCAGGGGGGATGAAAAACTGTTTTTT
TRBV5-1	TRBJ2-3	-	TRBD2	CASSLASGSTDTQYF	TGCGCCAGCAGCTTGGCTAGCGGTAGCACAGATACGCAGTATTTT
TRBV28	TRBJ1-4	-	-	CATQARRGSNEKLFF	TGTGCCACTCAAGCCCGACGGGGGTCTAATGAAAAACTGTTTTTT
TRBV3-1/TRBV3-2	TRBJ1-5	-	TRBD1	CASSPDRGNQPQHF	TGTGCCAGCAGCCCGGACAGGGGCAATCAGCCCCAGCATTTT
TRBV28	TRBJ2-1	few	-	CASSLAQGAYNEQFF	TGTGCCAGCAGTTTGGCTCAGGGAGCCTACAATGAGCAGTTCTTC
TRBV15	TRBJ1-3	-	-	CATSRDIQGTRNTIYF	TGTGCCACCAGCAGAGATATTCAGGGGACGAGAAACACCATATATTTT
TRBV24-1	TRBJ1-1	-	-	CATSDRVGTEAFF	TGTGCCACCAGTGATCGAGTGGGGACTGAAGCTTTCTTT
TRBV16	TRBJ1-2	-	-	CASSQSKGSTF	TGTGCCAGCAGCCAATCAAAGGGGAGCACCTTC
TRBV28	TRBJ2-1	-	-	CASSSQGGRNNEQFF	TGTGCCAGCAGTTCACAGGGGGGGAGGAACAATGAGCAGTTCTTC
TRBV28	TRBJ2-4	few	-	CASQGGGQNIQYF	TGTGCCAGCCAAGGGGGGGGACAAAACATTCAGTACTTC
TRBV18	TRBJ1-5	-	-	CASSPQKGNQPQHF	TGTGCCAGCTCACCACAGAAAGGCAATCAGCCCCAGCATTTT
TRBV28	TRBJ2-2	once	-	CASSSSGTTGELFF	TGTGCCAGCAGTTCCTCCGGGACCACCGGGGAGCTGTTTTTT
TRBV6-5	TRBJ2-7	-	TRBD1	CASSSRGQGAYEQYF	TGTGCCAGCTCCTCACGGGGGCAGGGGGCTTACGAGCAGTACTTC
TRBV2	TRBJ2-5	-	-	CASTLRETQYF	TGTGCCAGCACCCTCCGAGAGACCCAGTACTTC
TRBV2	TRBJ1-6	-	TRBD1	CASSETGGTGKVPTHNSPLHF	TGTGCCAGCAGTGAAACGGGGGGGACAGGGAAAGTTCCCACACATAATTCACCCCTCCACTTT
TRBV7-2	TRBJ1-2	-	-	CASSLDNRVRNGYTF	TGTGCCAGCAGCCTAGATAACAGGGTTCGTAATGGCTACACCTTC
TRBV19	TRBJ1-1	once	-	CASSQSLNTEAFF	TGTGCCAGTAGTCAGAGCTTGAACACTGAAGCTTTCTTT
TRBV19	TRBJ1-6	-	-	CASSAESSPLHF	TGTGCCAGTAGTGCTGAATCTTCACCCCTCCACTTT
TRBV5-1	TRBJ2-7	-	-	CASRETPSRYEQYF	TGCGCCAGCAGGGAGACACCTTCGCGCTACGAGCAGTACTTC
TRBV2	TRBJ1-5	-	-	CASSEVRFYQPQHF	TGTGCCAGCAGTGAGGTCAGGTTTTATCAGCCCCAGCATTTT
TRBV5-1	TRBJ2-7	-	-	CASSPKGGTYEQYF	TGCGCCAGCAGCCCGAAGGGGGGGACCTACGAGCAGTACTTC
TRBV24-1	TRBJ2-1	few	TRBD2	CATSDPSGGYNEQFF	TGTGCCACCAGTGATCCAAGCGGGGGTTACAATGAGCAGTTCTTC
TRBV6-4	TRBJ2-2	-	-	CASSGRPAGELFF	TGTGCCAGCAGTGGGCGGCCGGCCGGGGAGCTGTTTTTT
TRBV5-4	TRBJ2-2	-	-	CASQRGALDGELFF	TGTGCCAGTCAACGGGGGGCGCTAGACGGGGAGCTGTTTTTT
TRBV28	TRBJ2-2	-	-	CASSLKGPGGFGELFF	TGTGCCAGCAGTTTAAAGGGTCCCGGAGGTTTCGGGGAGCTGTTTTTT
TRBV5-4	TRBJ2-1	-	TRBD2	CASSTGLAGGLDEQFF	TGTGCCAGCAGCACGGGACTAGCGGGGGGGCTGGATGAGCAGTTCTTC
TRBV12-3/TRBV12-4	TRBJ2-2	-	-	CASAETGELFF	TGTGCCAGCGCAGAAACCGGGGAGCTGTTTTTT
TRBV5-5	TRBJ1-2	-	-	CASSAGPNYGYTF	TGTGCCAGCAGCGCCGGACCGAACTATGGCTACACCTTC